These T cell receptor beta chains were read from a single sample in a study of blood T cell repertoires in COVID-19. Generated by immunoSEQ multiplex PCR, the TCRdb table keeps only in-frame clones and is missing some. Among about 120,000 clones listed, 65% to 90% were seen once. The sequenced sample consisted of peripheral blood. The source is a man older than 75 with acute or convalescent COVID-19. Both conserved end residues are part of each CDR3. D genes are given only for firm matches. Not every row has a clone size; where given, it reads once, few, many or a size class.

DNA | CDR3 | size | D | J | V
TGCGCCAGCAGCTTGGGAACCGGGACAGGCGAGCAGTACTTC | CASSLGTGTGEQYF | NA | TRBD1 | TRBJ2-7 | TRBV5-1
TGTGCCAGCAGTGAGGCGGGAGGATGGGGTGGCTACACCTTC | CASSEAGGWGGYTF | NA | NA | TRBJ1-2 | TRBV25-1
TGTGCCAGCAGCTTACCGACAGCGCTGGTAGGCTACACCTTC | CASSLPTALVGYTF | NA | NA | TRBJ1-2 | TRBV7-9
TGTGCCACCGTCGGAGACTATAATTCACCCCTCCACTTT | CATVGDYNSPLHF | NA | NA | TRBJ1-6 | TRBV24-1
TGTGCCAGCAGCTCCGGACTAGCGGGAGGGCCGAGTGAGACCCAGTACTTC | CASSSGLAGGPSETQYF | NA | TRBD2 | TRBJ2-5 | TRBV5-6
TGCGCCAGCAGCTTGGGAACGGGGACTGTGGATGCCTACGAGCAGTACTTC | CASSLGTGTVDAYEQYF | NA | NA | TRBJ2-7 | TRBV5-1
TGTGCCAGTAGTAATGCAGGCAGCCCGAACACTGAAGCTTTCTTT | CASSNAGSPNTEAFF | NA | NA | TRBJ1-1 | TRBV19
TGTGCCAGTGGGACAGGGAACTATGGCTACACCTTC | CASGTGNYGYTF | few | TRBD1 | TRBJ1-2 | TRBV12-3/TRBV12-4
TGTGCCAGCAGTAAAACTGGACAGGGGGGATATGGCTACACCTTC | CASSKTGQGGYGYTF | NA | TRBD1 | TRBJ1-2 | TRBV2
TGTGCCACCAGCAGAGGCGAACAGGGCTATGGCTACACCTTC | CATSRGEQGYGYTF | NA | NA | TRBJ1-2 | TRBV15
TGTGCCAGCAGTTCAAACAGGGGGTGGGATGAAAAACTGTTTTTT | CASSSNRGWDEKLFF | NA | TRBD1 | TRBJ1-4 | TRBV2
TGTGCCAGCAGTTACCGTACGACAGGGACCTATGGCTACACCTTC | CASSYRTTGTYGYTF | NA | TRBD1 | TRBJ1-2 | TRBV6-5
TGTGCCAGTGGGACAGGAGACACAGATACGCAGTATTTT | CASGTGDTDTQYF | NA | TRBD1 | TRBJ2-3 | TRBV19
TGTGCCAGCAGCTCTCTCGGCGGCGGTTCCCCAAACTATGGCTACACCTTC | CASSSLGGGSPNYGYTF | NA | NA | TRBJ1-2 | TRBV7-2
TGCGCCAGCAGCTGGACAGCCGTGAACACTGAAGCTTTCTTT | CASSWTAVNTEAFF | NA | NA | TRBJ1-1 | TRBV5-1
TGTGCCAGCAGTTTAAACAGGGAGTACGAGCAGTACTTC | CASSLNREYEQYF | few | NA | TRBJ2-7 | TRBV27
TGTGCCAGCAGCTCAGGACTAGCGGTTCGAAAGACCCAGTACTTC | CASSSGLAVRKTQYF | NA | TRBD2 | TRBJ2-5 | TRBV7-6
TGTGCCAGCAGCAGAGGGGGCTCCTACAATGAGCAGTTCTTC | CASSRGGSYNEQFF | NA | NA | TRBJ2-1 | TRBV5-6
TGTGCCAGCAGCTTAGTCGGACCCTCAGCGCGGGGGGTCCACAATGAGCAGTTCTTC | CASSLVGPSARGVHNEQFF | NA | TRBD2 | TRBJ2-1 | TRBV7-6
TGTGCCAGCAGTTTTTTTGGGGGCGCGAGCACTGAAGCTTTCTTT | CASSFFGGASTEAFF | once | NA | TRBJ1-1 | TRBV28
TGTGCCAGCAGCTGGGGATATCAGGAGGTCGACTATGGCTACACCTTC | CASSWGYQEVDYGYTF | NA | NA | TRBJ1-2 | TRBV7-8
TGTGCCAGCAGACCCGACGGCTCTAGGAAAGAAGCTTTCTTT | CASRPDGSRKEAFF | NA | NA | TRBJ1-1 | TRBV6-5
TGTGCCTGGAGCCTCTCGGTCGGGGAGCTGTTTTTT | CAWSLSVGELFF | NA | NA | TRBJ2-2 | TRBV30
TGTGCCAGCGGGGACATTAATCAGCCCCAGCATTTT | CASGDINQPQHF | NA | NA | TRBJ1-5 | TRBV28
TGCGCCAGCAGCCAAGATGGCGGGCATCAGCCCCAGCATTTT | CASSQDGGHQPQHF | NA | NA | TRBJ1-5 | TRBV4-1
TGCGCCAGCAGCTTGTCCCCCTTCATCACGGGTGAGCAGTACTTC | CASSLSPFITGEQYF | few | NA | TRBJ2-7 | TRBV5-1
TGTGCCAGCAGTTTATGGGACAGGGTTTCACCCCTCCACTTT | CASSLWDRVSPLHF | once | TRBD1 | TRBJ1-6 | TRBV27
TGCGCCAGCAGCTCCGGGGGGACTAGCATTAACACCGGGGAGCTGTTTTTT | CASSSGGTSINTGELFF | NA | TRBD2 | TRBJ2-2 | TRBV5-1
TGTGCCAGCAGCGTAGCGGGAGGGCCGGGTTACAATGAGCAGTTCTTC | CASSVAGGPGYNEQFF | NA | TRBD2 | TRBJ2-1 | TRBV9